This T cell receptor (beta chain) was recorded in a study of technical replicates of blood from several donors. The CDR3 extends over 15 amino acids. V lost 6 bases, J lost 6 bases, and 9 bases stayed unmatched. Germline loops: CDR1 MNHEY, CDR2 SVGAGI. Sequencing was performed with immunoSEQ multiplex PCR; in TCRdb, only in-frame clones are kept and a portion is missing. The repertoire consists of 75,000 to 95,000 clones, with about 93% occurring once and the leading ten covering 0.25%. Sequencing was performed on T cells isolated from PBMCs. The chain uses TRBV6-5 and TRBJ2-7, with 12 nucleotides matching TRBD1. The receptor's source is a human donor in good health. The DNA for the CDR3 is TGTGCCAGCAGACGTCCGGGACAGGGGGCTGGCGAGCAGTACTTC. Translated: CASRRPGQGAGEQYF.